This TCR beta chain was retrieved from a study of T cell repertoires in cytomegalovirus infection. The wider study: In public TCR beta signatures, there were indications of both CMV infection and matching HLA type. Whole-study findings and limits: CMV carriers having the relevant HLA were flagged by cumulative public TCR beta family frequency. The study found HLA-C-restricted CMV-specific TCR beta clonotypes dominating the ex vivo response.

This clonotype has a count of ten or more. Its antigen is unidentified. Using its own MiXCR run on the reads, TCRdb lists one record per CDR3 protein. The table shows fewer than 250,000 distinct CDR3 sequences, with 10% to 15% occurring only once. Per the germline V gene, CDR1 is SGHRS and CDR2 is YFSETQ. CDR3 length equals 14 residues. The ends were cut back, 5 bases at V and 1 base at J, with 9 bases in the middle. The genes are TRBV5-1 and TRBJ2-2; D gene uncertain. Sequencing was done on a sample of PBMCs. The TCR sequence derives from a human donor in good health (CMV status not recorded). Some clones in this sample may be carry-over from other donors' samples. As DNA, the CDR3 is TGCGCCAGCAGGTCCCCCGGGAACACCGGGGAGCTGTTTTTT. Protein sequence: CASRSPGNTGELFF.